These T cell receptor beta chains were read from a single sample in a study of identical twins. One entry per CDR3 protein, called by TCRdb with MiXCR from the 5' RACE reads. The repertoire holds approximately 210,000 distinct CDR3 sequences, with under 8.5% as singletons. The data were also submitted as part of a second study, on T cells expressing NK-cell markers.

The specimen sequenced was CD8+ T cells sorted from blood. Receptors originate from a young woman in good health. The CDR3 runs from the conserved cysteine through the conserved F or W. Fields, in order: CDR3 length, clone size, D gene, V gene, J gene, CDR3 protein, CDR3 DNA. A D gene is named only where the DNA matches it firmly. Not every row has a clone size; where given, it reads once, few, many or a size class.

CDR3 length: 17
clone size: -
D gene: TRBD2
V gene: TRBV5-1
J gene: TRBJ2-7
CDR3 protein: CASSLGRGSSGRYEQYF
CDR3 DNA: TGCGCCAGCAGCTTGGGCCGTGGGTCTAGCGGGAGATACGAGCAGTACTTC

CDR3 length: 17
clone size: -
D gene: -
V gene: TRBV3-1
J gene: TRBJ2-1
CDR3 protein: CATSQVGIGGPYNEQFF
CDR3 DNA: TGTGCCACCAGCCAAGTTGGGATCGGGGGGCCCTACAATGAGCAGTTCTTC

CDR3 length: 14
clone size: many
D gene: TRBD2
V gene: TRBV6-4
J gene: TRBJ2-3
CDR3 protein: CASSGTSGADTQYF
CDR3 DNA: TGTGCCAGCAGTGGGACTAGCGGGGCAGATACGCAGTATTTT

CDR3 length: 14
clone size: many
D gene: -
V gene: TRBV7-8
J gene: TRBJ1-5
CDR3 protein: CASSFGETHQPQHF
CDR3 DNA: TGTGCCAGCAGTTTTGGGGAAACCCATCAGCCCCAGCATTTT

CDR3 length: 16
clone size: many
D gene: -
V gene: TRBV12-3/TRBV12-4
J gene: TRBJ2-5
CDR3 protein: CASSYGPRVEVGTQYF
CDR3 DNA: TGTGCCAGCAGTTATGGTCCCAGGGTGGAGGTGGGGACCCAGTACTTC

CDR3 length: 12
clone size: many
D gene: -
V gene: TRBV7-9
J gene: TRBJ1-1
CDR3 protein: CASSFSDSEAFF
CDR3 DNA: TGTGCCAGCAGCTTTTCGGACTCGGAAGCTTTCTTT

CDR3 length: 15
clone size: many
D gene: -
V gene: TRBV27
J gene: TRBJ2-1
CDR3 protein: CASAPGTNSYNEQFF
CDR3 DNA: TGTGCCAGCGCGCCCGGGACAAATTCCTACAATGAGCAGTTCTTC

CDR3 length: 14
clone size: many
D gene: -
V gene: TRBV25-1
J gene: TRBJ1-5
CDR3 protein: CASSHAWGDQPQHF
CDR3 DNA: TGTGCCAGCAGCCACGCCTGGGGGGATCAGCCCCAGCATTTT

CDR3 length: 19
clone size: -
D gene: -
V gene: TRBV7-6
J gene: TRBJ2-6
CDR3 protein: CASSLRASHISSGANVLTF
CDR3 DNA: TGTGCCAGCAGCCTAAGGGCAAGCCACATCTCCTCTGGGGCCAACGTCCTGACTTTC

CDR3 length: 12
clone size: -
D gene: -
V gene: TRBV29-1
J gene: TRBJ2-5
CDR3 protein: CSAEGNQETQYF
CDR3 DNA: TGCAGCGCCGAGGGGAACCAAGAGACCCAGTACTTC

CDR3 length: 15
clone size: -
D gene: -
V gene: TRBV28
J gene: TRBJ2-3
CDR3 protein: CASSLGVVSTDTQYF
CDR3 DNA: TGTGCCAGCAGTTTGGGTGTAGTCTCCACAGATACGCAGTATTTT

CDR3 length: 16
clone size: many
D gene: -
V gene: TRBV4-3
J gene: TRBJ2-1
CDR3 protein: CASSQEGMAIDNEQFF
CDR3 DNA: TGCGCCAGCAGCCAAGAAGGCATGGCTATCGACAATGAGCAGTTCTTC

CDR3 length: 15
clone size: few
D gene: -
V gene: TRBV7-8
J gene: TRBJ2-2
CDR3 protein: CASSSNSLKIGELFF
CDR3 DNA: TGTGCCAGCAGCTCTAACAGCCTCAAGATTGGGGAGCTGTTTTTT

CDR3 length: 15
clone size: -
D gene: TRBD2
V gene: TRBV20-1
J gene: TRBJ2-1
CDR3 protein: CCATRTSGSYNEQFF
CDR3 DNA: TGCTGTGCTACCCGGACTAGCGGCTCCTACAATGAGCAGTTCTTC

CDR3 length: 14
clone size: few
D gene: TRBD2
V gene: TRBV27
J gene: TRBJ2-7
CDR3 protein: CASSFGAGAKEQYF
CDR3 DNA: TGTGCCAGCAGTTTCGGAGCGGGAGCTAAAGAGCAGTACTTC

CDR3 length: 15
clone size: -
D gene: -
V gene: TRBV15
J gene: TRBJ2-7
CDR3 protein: CATSRSGRYLAEQYF
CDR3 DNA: TGTGCCACCAGCAGAAGCGGTCGGTACCTCGCCGAGCAGTACTTC

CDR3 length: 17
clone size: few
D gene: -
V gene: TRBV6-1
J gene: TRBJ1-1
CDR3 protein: CASSEISIRGWDTEAFF
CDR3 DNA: TGTGCCAGCAGCGAGATCTCAATTAGGGGTTGGGACACTGAAGCTTTCTTT

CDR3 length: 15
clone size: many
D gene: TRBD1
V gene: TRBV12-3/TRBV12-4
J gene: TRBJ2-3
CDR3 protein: CASSWTDRGADTQYF
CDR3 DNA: TGTGCCAGCAGTTGGACGGACAGGGGAGCCGATACGCAGTATTTT

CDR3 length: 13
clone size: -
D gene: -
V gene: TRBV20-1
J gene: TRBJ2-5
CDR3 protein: CSATGLPQETQYF
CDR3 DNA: TGCAGTGCCACGGGCCTTCCCCAAGAGACCCAGTACTTC

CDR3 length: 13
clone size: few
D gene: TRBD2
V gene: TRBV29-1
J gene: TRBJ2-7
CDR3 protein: CSVGGGRRYEQYF
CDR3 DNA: TGCAGCGTTGGTGGCGGGAGGAGGTACGAGCAGTACTTC

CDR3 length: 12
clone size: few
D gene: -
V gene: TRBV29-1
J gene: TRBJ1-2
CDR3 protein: CSVGPPYGGYTF
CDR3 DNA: TGCAGCGTTGGGCCTCCCTATGGTGGCTACACCTTC

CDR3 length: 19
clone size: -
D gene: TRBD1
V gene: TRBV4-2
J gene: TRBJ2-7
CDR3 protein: CASSQDRALTGSKGYEQYF
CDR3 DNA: TGTGCCAGCAGCCAAGATCGCGCCCTGACAGGGTCAAAGGGCTACGAGCAGTACTTC

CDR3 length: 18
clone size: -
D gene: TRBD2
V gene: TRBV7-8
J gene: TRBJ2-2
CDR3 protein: CASSTGRGGQEHTGELFF
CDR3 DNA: TGTGCCAGCAGCACCGGACGGGGGGGGCAGGAGCATACCGGGGAGCTGTTTTTT

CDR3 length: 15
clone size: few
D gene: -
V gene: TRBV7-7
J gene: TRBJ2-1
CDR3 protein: CASSSTSSGVNEQFF
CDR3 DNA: TGTGCCAGCAGCTCGACATCAAGTGGGGTCAATGAGCAGTTCTTC

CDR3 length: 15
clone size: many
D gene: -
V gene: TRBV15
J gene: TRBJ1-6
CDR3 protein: CATSREITLNSPLHF
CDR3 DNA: TGTGCCACCAGCAGAGAGATAACTCTAAATTCACCCCTCCACTTT

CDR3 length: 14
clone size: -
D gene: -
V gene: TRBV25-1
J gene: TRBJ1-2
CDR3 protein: CASSFTGTAYGYTF
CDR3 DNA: TGTGCCAGCAGTTTTACAGGGACGGCCTATGGCTACACCTTC

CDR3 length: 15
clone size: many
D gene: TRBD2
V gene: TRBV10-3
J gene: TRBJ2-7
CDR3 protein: CAINRRDGRTYEQYF
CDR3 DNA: TGTGCCATCAACCGTCGAGACGGGAGGACCTACGAGCAGTACTTC

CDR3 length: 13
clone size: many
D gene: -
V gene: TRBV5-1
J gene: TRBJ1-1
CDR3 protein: CASSLDRNTEAFF
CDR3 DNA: TGCGCCAGCAGCTTGGACAGGAACACTGAAGCTTTCTTT

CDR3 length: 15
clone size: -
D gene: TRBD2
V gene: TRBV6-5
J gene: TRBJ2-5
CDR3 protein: CASSYPRGGGETQYF
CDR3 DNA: TGTGCCAGCAGTTACCCGCGGGGGGGCGGGGAGACCCAGTACTTC

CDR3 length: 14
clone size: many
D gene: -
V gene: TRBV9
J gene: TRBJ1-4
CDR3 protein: CASSPTKNNEKLFF
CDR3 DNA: TGTGCCAGCAGCCCCACTAAGAATAATGAAAAACTGTTTTTT

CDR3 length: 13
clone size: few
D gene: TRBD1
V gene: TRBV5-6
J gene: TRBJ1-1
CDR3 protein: CASSTDRELEAFF
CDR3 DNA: TGTGCCAGCAGCACCGACAGGGAACTTGAAGCTTTCTTT

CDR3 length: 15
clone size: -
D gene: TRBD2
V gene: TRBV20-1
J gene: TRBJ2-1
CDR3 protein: CSARTSGASYNEQFF
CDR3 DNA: TGCAGTGCCCGGACTAGCGGGGCCTCCTACAATGAGCAGTTCTTC

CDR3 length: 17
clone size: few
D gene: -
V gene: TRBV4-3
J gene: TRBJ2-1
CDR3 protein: CASSQVYGGNAADEQFF
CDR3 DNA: TGCGCCAGCAGCCAAGTCTATGGGGGAAACGCGGCCGATGAGCAGTTCTTC

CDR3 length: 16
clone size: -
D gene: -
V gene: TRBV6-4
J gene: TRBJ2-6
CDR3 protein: CASSDSGHSGANVLTF
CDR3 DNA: TGTGCCAGCAGTGACTCAGGGCACTCTGGGGCCAACGTCCTGACTTTC

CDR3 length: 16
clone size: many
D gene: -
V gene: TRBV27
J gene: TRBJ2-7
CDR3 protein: CASSLLGVGLPYEQYF
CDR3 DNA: TGTGCCAGCAGTTTACTAGGGGTGGGGCTTCCCTACGAGCAGTACTTC

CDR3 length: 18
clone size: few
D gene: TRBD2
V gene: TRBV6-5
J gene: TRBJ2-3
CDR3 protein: CASSSLLGLAGEADTQYF
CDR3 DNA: TGTGCCAGCAGTTCCCTGCTGGGACTAGCGGGAGAAGCAGATACGCAGTATTTT

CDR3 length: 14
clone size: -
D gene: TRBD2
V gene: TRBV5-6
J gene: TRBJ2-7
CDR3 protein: CASSSGLAGYEQYF
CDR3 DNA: TGTGCCAGCAGCTCAGGACTAGCGGGCTACGAGCAGTACTTC

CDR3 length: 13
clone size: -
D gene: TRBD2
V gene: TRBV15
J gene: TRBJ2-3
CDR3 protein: CATRGRNTDTQYF
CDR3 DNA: TGTGCCACCCGCGGGAGGAACACAGATACGCAGTATTTT

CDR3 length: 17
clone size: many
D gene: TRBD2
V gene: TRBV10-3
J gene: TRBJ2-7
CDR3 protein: CAIMNASSGRAPYEQYF
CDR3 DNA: TGTGCCATCATGAACGCATCTAGCGGGAGAGCTCCCTACGAGCAGTACTTC